This T cell receptor (beta chain) was obtained from a study of Graves' ophthalmopathy and Graves' hyperthyroidism listed by TCRdb under 2018. Context from the whole study: Peripheral blood was collected before any treatment was given, at the time of initial diagnosis. The study used signatures of the TCR beta repertoire to tell Graves' ophthalmopathy apart from Graves' hyperthyroidism and to predict which patients would progress to ophthalmopathy. In total, 135 blood samples were TCR-sequenced: fewer than 50 ophthalmopathy, 75 hyperthyroidism and roughly 17 hyperthyroidism-to-ophthalmopathy patients. To explore V-J signatures that separate ophthalmopathy from hyperthyroidism, a discovery set of more than 95 patients was enrolled, consisting of about 43 with ophthalmopathy and approximately 60 with stable hyperthyroidism. The independent validation cohort included 18 hyperthyroidism patients plus 17 patients who later progressed from hyperthyroidism to ophthalmopathy. T-cell repertoires of thyroid tissue and blood were compared in more than five hyperthyroidism patients. After sampling, hyperthyroidism patients received methimazole starting at 30 mg daily, and ophthalmopathy patients received high-dose intravenous methylprednisolone. The roughly 99 discovery patients were divided at random into training and test sets in a 7:3 ratio.

Ophthalmopathy patients were characterized by moderately to severely active disease, a Clinical Activity Score of at least 3, a NOSPECS grade of at least 4, and a disease duration under 3 months. Anyone with other autoimmune diseases, uncontrolled infections, pregnancy or lactation was excluded from the study. Clinical symptoms, serum thyroxine, TRAb, thyroid ultrasound and orbital computed tomography formed the basis of the diagnosis. Ficoll-Paque density gradient centrifugation was used to isolate PBMCs from approximately 11 ml of fresh peripheral blood. Total RNA was extracted using Trizol reagent, and RNA quality was checked on an Agilent 2100 Bioanalyzer. For repertoire sequencing, TCR beta CDR3 regions were amplified from RNA transcripts. A first-round RT-PCR used HTBI primers with the Qiagen OneStep RT-PCR kit, followed by a second-round multiplex PCR, size selection and purification. Libraries were sequenced on an Illumina HiSeq2000 using paired-end 100 bp reads. Per the source publication's procedure: Reads were processed with SOAPnuke, discarding reads with adapters, uncalled bases, mean Phred below 15, or no exact constant-primer or identifier match. COPE v1.2.5 was used to merge high-quality paired reads. Unique nucleotide sequences were defined as clonotypes and aligned to IMGT TRB V, D and J references using MiTCR v1.1. The analysis was limited to V-J combinations with a frequency above 0.0001, which together covered over 98% of repertoires. For each V-J combination, a TCR clonal expansion and chaos score was defined as the ratio of F50 clonal expansion to chaos observed in the TCRdist matrix. Welch's t-statistics and random forest were used to reduce the features to some 13 V-J combinations, which were then used as input to a naive Bayes classifier. Thyroid-blood repertoire similarity was quantified with the Morisita-Horn index. The public reads were reprocessed in TCRdb via fastp at Q25 and MiXCR, keeping in-frame beta chains. Merged by CDR3 protein, the rows form single entries marked with the most common genes and DNA. The V and J calls come from TCRdb's annotation, not from the publication. Here the sample has approximately 160,000 distinct CDR3 sequences; 35% to 50% occur a single time. The ten biggest clones cover over 7% of the sample.

Points the paper makes about the study in general: In validation, the model predicted ophthalmopathy progression with about 64% sensitivity and approximately 78% specificity; roughly 12 predicted patients were CT-confirmed with GO in a median of around 6.5 months. Most of the expanded thyroid clonotypes with a frequency above 0.001 were also detected in blood, and it was suggested that the thyroid immune response may be reflected by blood repertoires. In cross-validation, the 13-signature model distinguished ophthalmopathy from stable hyperthyroidism with about 90% sensitivity and about 81% specificity, while in the test set the corresponding values were 80% and 75%. No statistical method was used to set the sample size in advance, and the investigators knew which group each participant was assigned to.

Remarks on this clonotype: What antigen it recognizes has not been identified. No base quality values were provided; no much bigger clone lies one nucleotide off.

The TCR sequence derives from a man aged 30-40 years with Graves' ophthalmopathy. Donor details come from another sample of the same person, matched by shared clones. The sequencing input was peripheral blood.

The CDR3: CASQDRHYGYTF. The sequenced DNA: TGTGCCAGCCAAGACAGACACTATGGCTACACCTTC. The V gene is TRBV12-3 or TRBV12-4 and the J gene is TRBJ1-2; a tentative D call is TRBD1 (5 bases match). CDR3 length: 12 amino acids, cysteine to phenylalanine. Only the CDR3 DNA is retained, 36 bases long and in frame from the first base. Between the V and J ends, shortened by 8 bases and 3 bases respectively, the junction contains 10 bases.